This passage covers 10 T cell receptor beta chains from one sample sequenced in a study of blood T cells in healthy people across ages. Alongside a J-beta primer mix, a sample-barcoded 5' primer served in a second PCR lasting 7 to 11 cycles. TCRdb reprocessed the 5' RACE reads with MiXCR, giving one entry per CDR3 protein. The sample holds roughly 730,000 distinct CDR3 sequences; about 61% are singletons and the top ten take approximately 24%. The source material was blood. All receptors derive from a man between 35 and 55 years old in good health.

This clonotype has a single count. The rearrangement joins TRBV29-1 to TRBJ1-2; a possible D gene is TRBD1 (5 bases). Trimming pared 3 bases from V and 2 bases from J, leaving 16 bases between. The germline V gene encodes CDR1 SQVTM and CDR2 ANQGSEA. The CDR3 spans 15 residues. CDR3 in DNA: TGCAGCGTTGATCCGGACGGGGGGATGAACTATGGCTACACCTTC. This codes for CSVDPDGGMNYGYTF.

The CDR3 reads CASSLRLAGSNEQYF. In DNA form, the CDR3 reads TGTGCCAGCAGTTTGCGGCTAGCGGGATCCAACGAGCAGTACTTC. This rearrangement joins TRBV28 to TRBJ2-7; TRBD2 matches 9 bases. The V gene end was trimmed by 3 bases and the J gene end by 5 bases; junction bases not matched to a gene: 8. Germline CDR1 MDHEN, CDR2 SYDVKM. CDR3 length: 15 residues.

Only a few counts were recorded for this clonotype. Here the CDR3 DNA reads TGCGCCAGCAGTGTAGCGGGGAAGAACTACGAGCAGTACTTC. Residues: CASSVAGKNYEQYF. The chain employs TRBV10-2 and TRBJ2-7; 8 bases are a match to TRBD2. V was clipped by 4 bases and J by 3 bases; unmatched bases: 5. The CDR3 has 14 residues. Germline loops: CDR1 WSHSY, CDR2 SAAADI.

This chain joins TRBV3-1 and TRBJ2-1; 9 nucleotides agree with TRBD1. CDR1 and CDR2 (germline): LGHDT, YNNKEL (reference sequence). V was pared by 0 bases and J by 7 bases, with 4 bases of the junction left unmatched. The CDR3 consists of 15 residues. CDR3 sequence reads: CASSQDGTGTNEQFF. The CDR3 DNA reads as TGTGCCAGCAGCCAAGATGGGACAGGGACGAATGAGCAGTTCTTC.

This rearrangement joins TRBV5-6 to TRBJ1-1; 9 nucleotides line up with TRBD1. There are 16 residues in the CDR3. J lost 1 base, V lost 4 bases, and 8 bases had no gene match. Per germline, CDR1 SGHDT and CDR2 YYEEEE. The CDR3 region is CASSPATGGKNTEAFF. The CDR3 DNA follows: TGTGCCAGCAGCCCGGCGACAGGGGGGAAGAACACTGAAGCTTTCTTT. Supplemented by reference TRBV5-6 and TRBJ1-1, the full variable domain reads DAGVTQSPTHLIKTRGQQVTLRCSPKSGHDTVSWYQQALGQGPQFIFQYYEEEERQRGNFPDRFSGHQFPNYSSELNVNALLLGDSALYLCASSPATGGKNTEAFFGQGTRLTVV.

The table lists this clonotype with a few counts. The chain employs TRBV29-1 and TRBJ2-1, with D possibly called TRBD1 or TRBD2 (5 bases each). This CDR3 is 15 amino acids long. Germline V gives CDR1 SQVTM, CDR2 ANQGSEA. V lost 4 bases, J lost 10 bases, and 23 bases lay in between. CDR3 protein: CSVVPLARSGNEQFF. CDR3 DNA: TGCAGCGTTGTCCCCTTAGCGAGGTCAGGGAACGAGCAGTTCTTC.

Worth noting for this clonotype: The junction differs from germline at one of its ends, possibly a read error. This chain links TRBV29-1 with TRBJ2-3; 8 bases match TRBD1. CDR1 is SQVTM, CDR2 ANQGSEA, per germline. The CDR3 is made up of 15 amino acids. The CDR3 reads CSVGAMGSGTGTQYF. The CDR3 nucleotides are TGCAGCGTTGGGGCTATGGGGAGTGGGACAGGTACGCAGTATTTT.

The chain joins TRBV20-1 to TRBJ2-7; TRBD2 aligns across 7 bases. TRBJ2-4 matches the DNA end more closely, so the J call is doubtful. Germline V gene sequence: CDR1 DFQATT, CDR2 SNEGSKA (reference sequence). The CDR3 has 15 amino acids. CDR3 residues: CSAQVPGLNKDIQYF. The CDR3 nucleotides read TGCAGTGCTCAAGTCCCGGGACTAAATAAGGACATTCAGTACTTC.

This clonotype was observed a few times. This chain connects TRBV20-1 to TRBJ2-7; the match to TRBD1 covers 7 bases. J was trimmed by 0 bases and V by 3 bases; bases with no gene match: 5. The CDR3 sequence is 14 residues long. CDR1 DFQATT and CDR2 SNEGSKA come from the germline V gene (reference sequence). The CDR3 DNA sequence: TGCAGTGCTAGTCGACAGGGAAGCTCCTACGAGCAGTACTTC. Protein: CSASRQGSSYEQYF.

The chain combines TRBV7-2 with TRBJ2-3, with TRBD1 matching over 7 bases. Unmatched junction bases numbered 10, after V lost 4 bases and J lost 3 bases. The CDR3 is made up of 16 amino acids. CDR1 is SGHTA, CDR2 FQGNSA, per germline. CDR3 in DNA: TGTGCCAGCAGCTCGACGACAGGGAGAGGTACAGATACGCAGTATTTT. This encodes CASSSTTGRGTDTQYF.